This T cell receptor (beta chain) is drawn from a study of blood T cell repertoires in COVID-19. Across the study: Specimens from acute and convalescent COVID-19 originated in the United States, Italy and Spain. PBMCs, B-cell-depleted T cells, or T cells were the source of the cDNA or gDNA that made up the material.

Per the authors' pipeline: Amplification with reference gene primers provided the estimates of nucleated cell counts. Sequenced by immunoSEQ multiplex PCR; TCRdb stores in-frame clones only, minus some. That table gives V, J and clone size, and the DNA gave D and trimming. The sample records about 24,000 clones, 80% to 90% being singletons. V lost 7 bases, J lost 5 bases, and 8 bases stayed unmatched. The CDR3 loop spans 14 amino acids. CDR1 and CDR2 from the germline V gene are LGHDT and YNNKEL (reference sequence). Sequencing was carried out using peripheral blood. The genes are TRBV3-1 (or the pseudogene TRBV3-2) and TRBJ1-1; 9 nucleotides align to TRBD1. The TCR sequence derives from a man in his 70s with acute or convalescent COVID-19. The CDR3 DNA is TGTGCCAGCACCTTTGGGACAGGGCGGACTGAAGCTTTCTTT. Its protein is CASTFGTGRTEAFF.